This is a list of T cell receptor beta chains from one sample in a study of blood T cell repertoires in COVID-19. The protocol was immunoSEQ multiplex PCR, while the TCRdb copy is restricted to in-frame clones and leaves out a portion. The sample includes roughly 110,000 clones, around 78% seen only once; the top ten take 6.2%. The specimen sequenced was peripheral blood. These receptors came from a man at least 80 years old with COVID-19, enrolled during active disease. The CDR3 runs from the conserved cysteine through the conserved F or W. D genes are given only for firm matches. Only part of the rows carry a size: once, few, many, or a class if the clone is expanded.

>TRBV11-2|TRBJ2-3|TRBD2|-
TGTGCCAGCAGGACGACTAGCAGAGATACGCAGTATTTT
CASRTTSRDTQYF
>TRBV3-1/TRBV3-2|TRBJ2-5|-|-
TGTGCCAGCAGCATCCGGGACTACCAAGAGACCCAGTACTTC
CASSIRDYQETQYF
>TRBV24-1|TRBJ2-3|TRBD2|-
TGTGCCACCGGGCGGGAGTCCTGGGATACGCAGTATTTT
CATGRESWDTQYF
>TRBV6-6|TRBJ2-7|TRBD2|-
TGTGCCAGCATCTCTAGCGGGAGGGGGTACGAGCAGTACTTC
CASISSGRGYEQYF
>TRBV10-3|TRBJ2-7|TRBD1|few
TGTGCCATCAGTCCGACCGGGACAGGGTCCAACGAGCAGTACTTC
CAISPTGTGSNEQYF
>TRBV27|TRBJ2-4|TRBD1|-
TGTGCCAGCAGTCCGACCCCTGGGGACAGGGGGCGATACATTCAGTACTTC
CASSPTPGDRGRYIQYF
>TRBV10-2|TRBJ2-7|-|many
TGCGCCAGCAGTGAGAGTCTTGCGGGATTGGAGCAGTACTTC
CASSESLAGLEQYF
>TRBV7-3|TRBJ2-3|TRBD2|-
TGTGCCAGCAGCTTAAATGAGCGGGGCACGCAGTATTTT
CASSLNERGTQYF
>TRBV18|TRBJ1-6|-|-
TGTGCCAGCTCGTTTGAAGGTCGAGGAAATTCACCCCTCCACTTT
CASSFEGRGNSPLHF
>TRBV9|TRBJ2-2|-|once
TGTGCCAGCAGCGGAGAACTCCGGAACACCGGGGAGCTGTTTTTT
CASSGELRNTGELFF
>TRBV29-1|TRBJ1-2|-|few
TGCAGCGTTGACAGTTTATATGGCTACACCTTC
CSVDSLYGYTF
>TRBV5-6|TRBJ2-1|TRBD2|-
TGTGCCAGCAGCTCATCGATAGTTAGCGGGAGGGCCGATGAGCAGTTCTTC
CASSSSIVSGRADEQFF
>TRBV10-3|TRBJ2-6|-|-
TGTGCCATCCAGACAGCTGGGGCCAACGTCCTGACTTTC
CAIQTAGANVLTF
>TRBV10-3|TRBJ1-2|-|-
TGTGCCATCAGTGAGACGGGGAGGGATTATGGCTACACCTTC
CAISETGRDYGYTF
>TRBV10-3|TRBJ2-7|TRBD1|few
TGTGCCATCAGTTCAGACAGGGGGCGACACTACGAGCAGTACTTC
CAISSDRGRHYEQYF
>TRBV9|TRBJ1-4|-|few
TGTGCCAGCAGCCCCACCGGGACTAATACAGGGAACGGGGACAAACTGTTTTTT
CASSPTGTNTGNGDKLFF
>TRBV28|TRBJ1-4|TRBD1|-
TGTGCCAGCACCACAGCCGCAGGGGGACTTATGGAACTGTTTTTT
CASTTAAGGLMELFF
>TRBV6-5|TRBJ2-7|-|few
TGTGCCAGCCGCAAGGGGGCGGGAGGTTCCTACGAGCAGTACTTC
CASRKGAGGSYEQYF
>TRBV9|TRBJ2-3|TRBD2|-
TGTGCCAGCAGCCCCGAGGTGGCGGGAGGCACAGATACGCAGTATTTT
CASSPEVAGGTDTQYF
>TRBV7-9|TRBJ1-1|TRBD1|-
TGTGCCAGTATTACCGGGACAGGGAGTTCTGAAGCTTTCTTT
CASITGTGSSEAFF
>TRBV4-2|TRBJ2-1|TRBD2|-
TGTGCCAGCAGCCAAGACATAGCGGGAGGGCCGGTAGATGAGCAGTTCTTC
CASSQDIAGGPVDEQFF
>TRBV2|TRBJ1-5|TRBD1|-
TGTGCCAGCAGCCCGGACAGGGGAAATCAGCCCCAGCATTTT
CASSPDRGNQPQHF
>TRBV6-2/TRBV6-3|TRBJ2-2|TRBD1|-
TGTGCCAGCAGTCCCCGGGACAGGGTGGGGATCGGGGAGCTGTTTTTT
CASSPRDRVGIGELFF